This T cell receptor (beta chain) was obtained from a study of response to subunit inactivated influenza vaccine. Whole-study findings and limits: Authors suggested each seasonal influenza vaccination recruits few new T cells.

This clonotype was picked up many times. Its specificity is unknown. TCRdb itself ran the RT-PCR reads through MiXCR, one entry per CDR3 protein. The table shows 500,000 to 600,000 distinct CDR3 sequences, with about 12% occurring only once. The clonotype was recovered from a man aged 45-65 years who received an inactivated influenza vaccine. This material consisted of PBMCs from blood, taken on the day of vaccination.

The CDR3, as DNA: TGTGCCAGCAGCTCAGACGGGAATCGCGGCTACACCTTC. Its translation: CASSSDGNRGYTF. The gene calls are TRBV11-2 and TRBJ1-2; D remains unclear. Germline lookup yields CDR1 SGHAT and CDR2 FQNNGV. Trimming took off 4 bases at V and 8 bases at J, with 14 bases between the two ends. The CDR3 spans 13 residues.